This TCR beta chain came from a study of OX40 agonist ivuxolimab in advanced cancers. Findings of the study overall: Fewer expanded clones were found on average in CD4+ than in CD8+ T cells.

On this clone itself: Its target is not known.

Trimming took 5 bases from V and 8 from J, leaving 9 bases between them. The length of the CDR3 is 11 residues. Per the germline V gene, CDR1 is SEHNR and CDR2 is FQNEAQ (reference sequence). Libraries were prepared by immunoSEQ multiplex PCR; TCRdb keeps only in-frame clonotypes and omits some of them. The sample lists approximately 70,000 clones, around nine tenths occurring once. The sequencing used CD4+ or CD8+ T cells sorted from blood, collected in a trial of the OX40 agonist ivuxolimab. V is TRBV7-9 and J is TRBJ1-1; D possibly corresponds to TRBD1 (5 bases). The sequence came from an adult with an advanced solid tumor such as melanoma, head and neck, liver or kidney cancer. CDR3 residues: CASSLTEEAFF. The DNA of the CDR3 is TGTGCCAGCAGCCTGACAGAAGAAGCTTTCTTT.